This T cell receptor beta chain comes out of a study of T cells in Graves' hyperthyroidism and ophthalmopathy. This clonotype appeared many times. The antigen is not known. These patients, aged 18 to 65, had recently diagnosed hyperthyroidism lasting under 2 months. Findings and limits, study-wide: From stable hyperthyroidism, ophthalmopathy was separated by a 13 V-J model.

Amplification of TCR beta CDR3 regions was performed using RNA transcripts as template. The HTBI set primed first-round TCR CDR3 RT-PCR. MiXCR, run by TCRdb on the multiplex PCR reads, gives a single entry per CDR3 protein. The sample yields over 250,000 distinct CDR3 sequences, 25% seen once. The germline gives CDR1 KGHDR, CDR2 SFDVKD. V shed 3 bases, J shed 2 bases, and the junction held 3 bases outside the gene matches. The CDR3 extends over 14 amino acids. The sequence was obtained from a man aged 40-49 years with Graves' hyperthyroidism that later progressed to Graves' ophthalmopathy. The genes are TRBV24-1 and TRBJ2-7; 7 bases fit TRBD2. The source material was blood. The CDR3 sequence: CATSDGGGTYEQYF. In DNA form, the CDR3 reads TGTGCCACCAGTGATGGCGGGGGAACCTACGAGCAGTACTTC.